The present entry profiles one TCR beta chain with its context. Its cognate antigen has yet to be identified. No base qualities exist here, and no much larger clone lies one base off it. Naive CD4 T cells, defined as CD45RO-negative and CD62L-positive, were isolated from PBMCs by fluorescence-activated cell sorting. Each donor gave approximately 47 ml of fresh peripheral blood, from which PBMCs were isolated by Ficoll density centrifugation. Cell sorting was carried out on a FACSAria III instrument, and a purity above 95% was achieved for all samples. Taken from the germline V gene, the CDR1 and CDR2 loops are SGHRS and YFSETQ. V is cut by 0 bases and J by 5 bases, and the space between the germline ends is 14 bases. Inclusive of the bounding cysteine and phenylalanine, the CDR3 is 15 residues long. The retained sequence is limited to the CDR3, 45 bases, with the frame set at the first base. These data belong to a study of human versus mouse CDR3 diversity and MHC coevolution (dated by TCRdb to 2016 to 2017). For the wider study: According to reports, the immunoSEQ assay detects one in 200,000 T cells and minimizes multiplex PCR amplification bias. Across mouse and human samples, each sample had between roughly 0.6 x 10^7 and 1.7 x 10^7 valid reads. Repertoires of human naive CD4 T cells were used as a reference for TCR selection on multiple MHC II alleles and were compared against human-TCR-locus transgenic mice carrying single MHC II. The human cohort was made up of three healthy volunteer blood donors, who at collection were aged 30 to 40, 40 to 49 and 60 to 70, one donor in each range. On the study overall, not on this receptor specifically: On average, humans had more CDR3 deletions and insertions than mice, indicating greater exonuclease and TdT activity. According to iCHAO1 estimates, humans had the largest TCR beta repertoire, 1.5 million or so clonotypes, which was attributed likely to selection by multiple MHC II molecules. Among all the groups compared, the lowest clonal inequality scores came from most of the three human donors. Repertoire diversity was not regarded as directly comparable between humans and mice because human T cells were selected on 6 or 7 MHC II alleles.

The QIAGEN blood and tissue kit was used to extract genomic DNA from the sorted cells, and that DNA was then quantified on a NanoDrop 1000. The immunoSEQ platform deep sequenced and quantified TCR alpha and beta chains by multiplex PCR of genomic DNA. The published analysis was carried out like this. IMGT gene and region definitions were used for annotation of the TCR sequences. Out-of-frame rearrangements served as a stand-in for the preselection repertoire and were compared with in-frame clonotypes. The iCHAO1 estimator supplied with the immunoSEQ platform was used to estimate repertoire size. A Gini index based on the Lorenz curve was applied to in-frame amino acid clonotypes to measure clonal inequality. Shared clonotypes were counted with the intersect function of the R package tcR, and similarity was scored with the Jaccard index. Principal component analysis of V, J and V-J usage frequencies was run with the R prcomp function without normalization. The table comes from immuneACCESS by way of TCRdb, which keeps in-frame sequences with V and J called. Part of the clones is missing from these tables; in studies checked, under half for an unresolved V gene and the rest for unknown reasons. V and J calls and clone size are given by that table; D and trimming were obtained from the DNA. The sample table lists about 80,000 clones, 93% of them with a count of one. Around 1.5% of the sample is held by the ten biggest clonotypes.

This sequence originates from a person aged 25 to 69 in good health. The sequenced sample consisted of naive CD4+ T cells from blood. Per the publication, the cell subset or site label means: CD45RO-negative CD62L-positive naive CD4 T cells. The chain was built from TRBV5-1 and TRBJ1-1, with TRBD1 perhaps the D gene, on 5 matching bases. CDR3 protein: CASSLVQGRGTEAFF. Here is the DNA: TGCGCCAGCAGCTTGGTACAAGGCCGGGGGACTGAAGCTTTCTTT.